A single TCR beta chain is shown here with its context. The antigen remains undetermined. The data derive from a study of cytomegalovirus exposure and HLA in healthy donors. Study-wide results and caveats: No immune exposure information besides CMV serostatus was available. Earlier analysis found most TCR beta V segments productive about 90% or about 30% of the time. A later analysis linked a missense DCLRE1C variant to TCR beta V- and J-gene trimming. Later analysis found that TCR beta chains associated with HLA were more clonally expanded than other, equally common chains.

The PCR had 60 Vbeta and 13 Jbeta primers. Data came from immunoSEQ multiplex PCR; TCRdb stores just in-frame clones and leaves some out. This sample's clone table lists around 70,000 clones. The sequence was collected from a man aged 40-49 years in good health and CMV-seronegative. Sample: PBMCs.

CDR3 DNA: TGTGCCTGGACGGGCGGGAGACGGATCAATGAGCAGTTCTTC. This sequence encodes CAWTGGRRINEQFF. This chain uses TRBV30 with TRBJ2-1; 7 positions match TRBD2. The germline V gene encodes CDR1 GTSNPN and CDR2 SVGIG (reference sequence). V shed 4 bases, J shed 6 bases, and the junction held 9 bases outside the gene matches. The CDR3 length is 14 residues.